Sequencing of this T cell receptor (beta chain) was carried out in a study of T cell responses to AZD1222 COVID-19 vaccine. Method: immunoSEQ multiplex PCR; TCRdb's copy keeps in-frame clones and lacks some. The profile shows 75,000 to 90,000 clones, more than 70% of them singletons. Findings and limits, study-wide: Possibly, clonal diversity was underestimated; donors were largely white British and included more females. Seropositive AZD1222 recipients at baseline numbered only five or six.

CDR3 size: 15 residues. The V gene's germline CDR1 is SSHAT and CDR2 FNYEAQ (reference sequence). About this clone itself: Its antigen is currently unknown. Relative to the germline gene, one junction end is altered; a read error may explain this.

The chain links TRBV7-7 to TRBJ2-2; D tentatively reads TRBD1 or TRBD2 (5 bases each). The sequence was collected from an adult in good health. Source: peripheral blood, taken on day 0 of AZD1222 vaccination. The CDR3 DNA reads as TGTGCTAGCAGCTCTGGGGACCCGGACACCGGGGAGCTGTTTTTT. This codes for CASSSGDPDTGELFF.